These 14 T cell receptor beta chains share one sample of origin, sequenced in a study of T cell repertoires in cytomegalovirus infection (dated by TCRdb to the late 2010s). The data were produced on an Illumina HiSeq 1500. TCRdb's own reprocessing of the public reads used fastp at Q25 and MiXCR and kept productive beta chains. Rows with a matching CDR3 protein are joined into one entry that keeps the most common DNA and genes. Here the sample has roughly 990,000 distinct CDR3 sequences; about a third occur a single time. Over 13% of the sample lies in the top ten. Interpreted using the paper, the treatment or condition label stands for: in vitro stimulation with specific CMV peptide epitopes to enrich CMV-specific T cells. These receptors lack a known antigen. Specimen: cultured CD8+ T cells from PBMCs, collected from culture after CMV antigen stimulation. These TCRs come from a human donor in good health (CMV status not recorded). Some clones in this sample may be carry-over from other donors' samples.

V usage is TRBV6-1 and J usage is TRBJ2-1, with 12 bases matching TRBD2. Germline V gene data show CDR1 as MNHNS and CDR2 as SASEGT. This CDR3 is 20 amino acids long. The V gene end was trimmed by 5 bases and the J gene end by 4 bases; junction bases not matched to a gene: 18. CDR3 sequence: CASSHLPGLAGGKRYNEQFF. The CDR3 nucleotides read TGTGCCAGCAGTCACCTGCCTGGGCTAGCGGGGGGGAAACGATACAATGAGCAGTTCTTC.

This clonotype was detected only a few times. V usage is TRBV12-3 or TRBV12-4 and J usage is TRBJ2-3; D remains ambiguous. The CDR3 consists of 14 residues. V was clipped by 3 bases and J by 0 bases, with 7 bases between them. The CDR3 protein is CASSLIFSTDTQYF. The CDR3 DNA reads TGTGCCAGCAGTTTGATTTTTAGCACAGATACGCAGTATTTT.

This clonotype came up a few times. For the CDR3, the DNA is TGTGCCAGCAGTGGGGCGGACAGGGCTGTGGGTGAGCAGTTCTTC. Its translation: CASSGADRAVGEQFF. This chain joins TRBV12-3 or TRBV12-4 and TRBJ2-1; TRBD1 matches at 8 bases. The CDR3 consists of 15 residues. J gave up 9 bases and V 5 bases, and 12 bases lay outside the gene matches.

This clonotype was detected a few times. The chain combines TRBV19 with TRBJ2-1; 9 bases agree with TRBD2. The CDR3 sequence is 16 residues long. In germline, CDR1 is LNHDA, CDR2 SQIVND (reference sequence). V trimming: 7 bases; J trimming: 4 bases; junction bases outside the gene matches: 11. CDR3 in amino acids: CASMAGSGGIYNEQFF. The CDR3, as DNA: TGTGCCAGTATGGCCGGGAGCGGGGGGATTTACAATGAGCAGTTCTTC.

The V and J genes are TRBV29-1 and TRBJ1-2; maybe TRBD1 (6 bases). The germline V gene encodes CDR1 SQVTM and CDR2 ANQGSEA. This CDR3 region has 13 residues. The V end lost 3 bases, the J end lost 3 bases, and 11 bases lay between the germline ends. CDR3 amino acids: CSVEGAEDYGYTF. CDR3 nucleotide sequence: TGCAGCGTTGAGGGGGCTGAAGACTATGGCTACACCTTC.

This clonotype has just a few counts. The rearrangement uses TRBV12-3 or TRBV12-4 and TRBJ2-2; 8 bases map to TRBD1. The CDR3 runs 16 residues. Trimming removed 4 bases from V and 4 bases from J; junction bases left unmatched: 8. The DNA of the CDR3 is TGTGCCAGCAGTTCACCGGGACAGGACCTCACCGGGGAGCTGTTTTTT. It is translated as CASSSPGQDLTGELFF.

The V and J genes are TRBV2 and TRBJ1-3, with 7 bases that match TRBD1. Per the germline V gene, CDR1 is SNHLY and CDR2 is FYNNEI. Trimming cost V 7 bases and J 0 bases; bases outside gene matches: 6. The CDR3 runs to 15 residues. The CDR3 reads CASITGQSSGNTIYF. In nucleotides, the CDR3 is TGTGCCAGCATTACGGGACAGAGCTCTGGAAACACCATATATTTT.

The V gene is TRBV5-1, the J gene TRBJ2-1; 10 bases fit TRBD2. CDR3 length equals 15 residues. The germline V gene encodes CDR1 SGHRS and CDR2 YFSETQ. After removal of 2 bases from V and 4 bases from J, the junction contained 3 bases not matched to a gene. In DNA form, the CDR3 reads TGCGCCAGCAGCTTCCAGCGGGGGGGTTACAATGAGCAGTTCTTC. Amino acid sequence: CASSFQRGGYNEQFF.

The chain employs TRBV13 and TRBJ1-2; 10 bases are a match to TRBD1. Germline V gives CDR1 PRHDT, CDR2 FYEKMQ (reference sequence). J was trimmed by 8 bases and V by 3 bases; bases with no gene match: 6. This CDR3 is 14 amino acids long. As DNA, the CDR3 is TGTGCCAGCAGCTTCGACAGGGGGCAGGTCGGCTACACCTTC. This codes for CASSFDRGQVGYTF.

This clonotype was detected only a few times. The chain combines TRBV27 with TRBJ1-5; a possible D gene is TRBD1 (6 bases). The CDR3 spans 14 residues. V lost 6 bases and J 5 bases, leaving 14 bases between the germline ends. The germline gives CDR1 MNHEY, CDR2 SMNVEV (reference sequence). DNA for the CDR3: TGTGCCAGCAGAACAGGGTGGCCGGATCAGCCCCAGCATTTT. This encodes CASRTGWPDQPQHF.

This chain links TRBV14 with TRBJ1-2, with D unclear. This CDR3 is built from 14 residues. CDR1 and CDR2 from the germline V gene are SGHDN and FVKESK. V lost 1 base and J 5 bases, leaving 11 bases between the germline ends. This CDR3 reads CASSQGSWGYGYTF. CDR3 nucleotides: TGTGCCAGCAGCCAAGGGTCATGGGGATATGGCTACACCTTC.

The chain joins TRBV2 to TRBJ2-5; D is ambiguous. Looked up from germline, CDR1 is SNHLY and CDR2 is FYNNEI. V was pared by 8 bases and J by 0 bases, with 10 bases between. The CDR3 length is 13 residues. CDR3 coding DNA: TGTGCCAGCCCCCCCACCAACCAAGAGACCCAGTACTTC. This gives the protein CASPPTNQETQYF.

This chain's CDR3 is CALSDRSPYEQYF. The DNA for the CDR3 is TGTGCCCTGTCGGACAGGTCCCCCTACGAGCAGTACTTC. The genes are TRBV7-9 and TRBJ2-7, with TRBD1 identical over 7 bases. The CDR3 runs to 13 residues. The V and J ends lost 11 bases and 2 bases, in that order; junction bases with no gene match: 9. The germline gives CDR1 SEHNR, CDR2 FQNEAQ (reference sequence).

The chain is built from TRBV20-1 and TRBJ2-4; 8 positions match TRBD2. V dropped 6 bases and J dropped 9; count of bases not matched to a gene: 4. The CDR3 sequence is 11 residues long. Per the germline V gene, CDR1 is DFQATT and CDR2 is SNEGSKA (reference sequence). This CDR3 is CSAPGGVIQYF. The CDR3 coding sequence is TGCAGTGCGCCGGGAGGGGTCATTCAGTACTTC.